This T cell receptor (beta chain) derives from a study of spatial heterogeneity in lung cancer. On the study more broadly: Each distinct TCR and UMI combination averaged more than ten appearances in raw reads. Study-wide points: Mutation tallies in tumors tracked expanded intratumoral alpha and beta TCR counts.

TCR cDNA molecules each had a unique molecular identifier. TCRdb called the 5' RACE reads again in MiXCR, with one record for every CDR3 protein. The table records approximately 23,000 distinct CDR3 sequences, about 4.4% of them present only once. Unmatched junction bases numbered 12, after V lost 4 bases and J lost 0 bases. The germline V gene has CDR1 SGHTA and CDR2 FQGTGA. The CDR3 contains 20 residues. Time point described: sample taken at primary tumor resection. Donation came from roughly 72 patients with untreated early-stage non-small cell lung cancer. Without sorting, whole RNA was sequenced from tumor, nontumor lung or frozen PBMC. This clonotype was counted ten times or more. The antigen remains undetermined.

The clonotype originates from a male donor with early-stage non-small cell lung cancer. Source: lung tumor tissue, taken at surgery. This sequence joins TRBV7-3 and TRBJ2-4, with 13 bases matching TRBD2. The CDR3 loop is CASSSLERLAGGLAKNIQYF. CDR3 in DNA: TGTGCCAGCAGCTCCCTGGAAAGACTAGCGGGGGGCCTAGCCAAAAACATTCAGTACTTC.